The 22 T cell receptor beta chains presented below share a single source sample, sequenced in a study of shared T cell receptors in the human thymus. Using immunoSEQ multiplex PCR, the repertoire was profiled, and TCRdb retains in-frame clones only, with some absent. The sample includes 700,000 or so clones, 70% to 90% of them seen just once. The sample also formed part of further work on human thymus T cells.

What was sequenced was thymocytes. The receptors derive from a girl under three years old with a congenital heart defect.

The chain carries TRBV9 and TRBJ1-6; D remains ambiguous. The V end was cut by 0 bases, the J end by 8 bases, with 12 bases between. This CDR3 is 15 amino acids long. CDR1 and CDR2 (germline): SGDLS, YYNGEE. Here the CDR3 reads CASSVDGVWDSPLHF. The CDR3 bases are TGTGCCAGCAGCGTAGACGGGGTCTGGGATTCACCCCTCCACTTT.

This chain uses TRBV6-6 with TRBJ1-5, with a weak D call TRBD1 (5 bases). Germline V gene data show CDR1 as MNHNY and CDR2 as SVGAGI (reference sequence). V dropped 6 bases and J dropped 5 bases, with 17 bases sitting between them. This CDR3 spans 15 amino acids. The CDR3 DNA follows: TGTGCCAGCAGACGACGGATCCTGACAGATCAGCCCCAGCATTTT. Translation: CASRRRILTDQPQHF.

V usage is TRBV5-4 and J usage is TRBJ2-1; D is undetermined. The V gene's germline CDR1 is SGHNT and CDR2 YYREEE (reference sequence). Trimming removed 0 bases at V and 2 bases at J, with 15 bases between. The CDR3 consists of 17 residues. CDR3 coding DNA: TGTGCCAGCAGCTTGGTCTGTTCAGGTTGGGCCTACAATGAGCAGTTCTTC. Protein product: CASSLVCSGWAYNEQFF. Full variable domain (rest looked up from reference TRBV5-4 and TRBJ2-1): ETGVTQSPTHLIKTRGQQVTLRCSSQSGHNTVSWYQQALGQGPQFIFQYYREEENGRGNFPPRFSGLQFPNYSSELNVNALELDDSALYLCASSLVCSGWAYNEQFFGPGTRLTVL.

The V and J genes are TRBV29-1 and TRBJ1-1; 10 positions match TRBD1. CDR3 length equals 17 residues. Trimming removed 0 bases from V and 1 base from J; junction bases left unmatched: 8. The germline V gene encodes CDR1 SQVTM and CDR2 ANQGSEA. Written as DNA, the CDR3 is TGCAGCGTTGAAGATGGGACAGGGGTTGAGGAGAACACTGAAGCTTTCTTT. Encoded protein: CSVEDGTGVEENTEAFF. Full variable domain (remainder filled in from reference TRBV29-1 and TRBJ1-1): SAVISQKPSRDICQRGTSLTIQCQVDSQVTMMFWYRQQPGQSLTLIATANQGSEATYESGFVIDKFPISRPNLTFSTLTVSNMSPEDSSIYLCSVEDGTGVEENTEAFFGQGTRLTVV.

The genes are TRBV4-1 and TRBJ1-6; D is unclear. The CDR3 length is 16 residues. With 0 bases removed from V and 3 bases from J, the gap between germline ends came to 9 bases. Germline assignment: CDR1 MGHRA and CDR2 YSYEKL. This CDR3 reads CASSQDSSGYNSPLHF. The CDR3 DNA follows: TGCGCCAGCAGCCAAGATAGTAGTGGCTATAATTCACCCCTCCACTTT.

V gene TRBV10-3 combines with J gene TRBJ1-1, with 7 nucleotides matching TRBD1. Trimming removed 5 bases from V and 4 bases from J; junction bases left unmatched: 7. The CDR3 has 14 amino acids. Germline V gives CDR1 ENHRY, CDR2 SYGVKD. The CDR3, as DNA: TGTGCCATCAGTAACCAAGGGGGCGCCACTGAAGCTTTCTTT. It is translated as CAISNQGGATEAFF.

In this sample, this clone turned up a few times. V usage is TRBV7-8 and J usage is TRBJ2-5; 7 nucleotides agree with TRBD1. CDR1 is SGHVS and CDR2 is FQNEAQ in the germline V gene. The V and J ends lost 5 bases and 2 bases, in that order; junction bases with no gene match: 5. CDR3 length: 14 residues. The CDR3 DNA sequence: TGTGCCAGCAGCCCGGGACAGCCTCAAGAGACCCAGTACTTC. Its translation is CASSPGQPQETQYF. Variable domain in full (rest from reference TRBV7-8 and TRBJ2-5): GAGVSQSPRYKVAKRGQDVALRCDPISGHVSLFWYQQALGQGPEFLTYFQNEAQLDKSGLPSDRFFAERPEGSVSTLKIQRTQQEDSAVYLCASSPGQPQETQYFGPGTRLLVL.

This sequence joins TRBV30 and TRBJ2-1; 7 positions agree with TRBD2. The ends lost 1 base at V and 4 bases at J; junction bases unmatched: 13. The CDR3 sequence is 17 residues long. Per the germline V gene, CDR1 is GTSNPN and CDR2 is SVGIG (reference sequence). The CDR3 sequence: CAWSENTAGRSYNEQFF. Written as DNA, the CDR3 is TGTGCCTGGAGTGAGAATACAGCGGGACGGTCTTACAATGAGCAGTTCTTC.

This clone has only a few counts. The J gene is TRBJ1-4, the V gene TRBV6-5; D not resolved. V gave up 5 bases and J gave up 5 bases, with 15 bases separating them. The CDR3 runs to 15 residues. The germline gives CDR1 MNHEY, CDR2 SVGAGI. In DNA, the CDR3 is TGTGCCAGCAGTCCCCGGGAGGAAACGAATGAAAAACTGTTTTTT. Translated, it gives CASSPREETNEKLFF.

This rearrangement joins TRBV28 to TRBJ2-7, with a possible D match to TRBD2 (6 bases). The CDR3 contains 11 residues. V lost 6 bases, J lost 6 bases, and 9 bases lay in between. Germline V gene sequence: CDR1 MDHEN, CDR2 SYDVKM. The CDR3 reads CASRGRSEQYF. CDR3 sequence (DNA): TGTGCCAGCAGGGGGAGGTCCGAGCAGTACTTC.

CDR3 DNA sequence: TGTGCCAGCAGTGAAAGGACAGGGTTTCATACCTACGAGCAGTACTTC. Translated: CASSERTGFHTYEQYF. The chain recombines TRBV2 with TRBJ2-7; 8 positions match TRBD1. The CDR3 length is 16 residues. From germline, CDR1 is SNHLY and CDR2 FYNNEI. J gave up 2 bases and V 2 bases, and 8 bases lay outside the gene matches.

The rearrangement uses TRBV27 and TRBJ1-2, with D possibly TRBD1 on 5 matching bases. The CDR3 has 15 amino acids. Germline CDR1 MNHEY, CDR2 SMNVEV (reference sequence). The V and J ends lost 3 bases and 3 bases respectively, with 14 bases between them. The chain's CDR3 is CASSFVGETDYGYTF. Here the CDR3 DNA reads TGTGCCAGCAGTTTTGTAGGGGAAACGGACTATGGCTACACCTTC.

J is TRBJ2-5 and V is TRBV5-5; 10 bases fit TRBD2. Trimming removed 3 bases from V and 1 base from J; junction bases left unmatched: 6. The CDR3 sequence is 16 residues long. Looked up from germline, CDR1 is SGHKS and CDR2 is YYEKEE (reference sequence). The DNA of the CDR3 is TGTGCCAGCAGCTATCATAGCGGGGGGCCCCAAGAGACCCAGTACTTC. Encoded protein: CASSYHSGGPQETQYF.

The rearrangement links TRBV4-1 to TRBJ1-2, with 7 bases that match TRBD1. J was trimmed by 2 bases and V by 2 bases; bases with no gene match: 8. From germline, CDR1 is MGHRA and CDR2 YSYEKL. This CDR3 has 16 amino acids. In DNA, the CDR3 is TGCGCCAGCAGCCAATACCTTGGACAGGAGAACTATGGCTACACCTTC. Its protein is CASSQYLGQENYGYTF.

V usage is TRBV4-1 and J usage is TRBJ1-1; no firm D call. This CDR3 region has 14 residues. Trimming took 6 bases from V and 8 from J, leaving 19 bases between them. Germline-derived CDR1 and CDR2 are MGHRA and YSYEKL. The CDR3 nucleotides read TGCGCCAGCAGGAGGGTATTCATCTACTCGGAAGCTTTCTTT. This gives the protein CASRRVFIYSEAFF.

This clone was counted once. The gene calls are TRBV7-2 and TRBJ1-4; 8 bases map to TRBD1. Germline V gene lookup returns CDR1 SGHTA and CDR2 FQGNSA. Unmatched junction bases numbered 13, after V lost 5 bases and J lost 5 bases. The CDR3 runs 17 residues. CDR3 coding DNA: TGTGCCAGCAGCGCCCAGACAGGGGAAAAGGGAAATGAAAAACTGTTTTTT. The encoded protein is CASSAQTGEKGNEKLFF.

The V call is TRBV11-2, the J call TRBJ1-1; TRBD1 aligns across 7 bases. This CDR3 has 15 residues. J lost 5 bases, V lost 5 bases, and 11 bases had no gene match. Germline V CDR1 and CDR2: SGHAT, FQNNGV. CDR3 region: CASSPIQGRRTEAFF. CDR3 bases: TGTGCCAGCAGCCCGATACAGGGGCGCCGGACTGAAGCTTTCTTT. The variable domain in full, completed from reference TRBV11-2 and TRBJ1-1, reads EAGVAQSPRYKIIEKRQSVAFWCNPISGHATLYWYQQILGQGPKLLIQFQNNGVVDDSQLPKDRFSAERLKGVDSTLKIQPAKLEDSAVYLCASSPIQGRRTEAFFGQGTRLTVV.

The J gene is TRBJ2-1, the V gene TRBV19, with 8 bases identical to TRBD2. V lost 5 bases and J lost 9; bases outside the gene matches: 21. This CDR3 has 18 amino acids. In germline, CDR1 is LNHDA, CDR2 SQIVND (reference sequence). The CDR3 DNA reads as TGTGCCAGTAGTCTATGGCCCCGGGAGGGGCCGCCCGAGGGTGAGCAGTTCTTC. Protein product: CASSLWPREGPPEGEQFF.

The J gene is TRBJ1-1, the V gene TRBV19; 8 bases fit TRBD1. After removal of 9 bases from V and 11 bases from J, the junction contained 11 bases not matched to a gene. From germline, CDR1 is LNHDA and CDR2 SQIVND (reference sequence). The CDR3 is 12 amino acids. The CDR3 sequence: CASSQGASEAFF. The CDR3 coding sequence is TGTGCCAGCAGTCAGGGGGCAAGCGAGGCTTTCTTT.

CDR3 nucleotide sequence: TGTGCCAGCAGTCCGCCGGCGAAGCGCAATACGCAGTATTTT. Translated: CASSPPAKRNTQYF. The rearrangement links TRBV27 to TRBJ2-3, with D unclear. Trimming cost V 5 bases and J 7 bases, with 16 bases left between them. From germline, CDR1 is MNHEY and CDR2 SMNVEV (reference sequence). This CDR3 is built from 14 residues.

The genes are TRBV7-2 and TRBJ2-5, with 8 bases that match TRBD1. This CDR3 contains 14 residues. With V trimmed by 5 bases and J by 5 bases, 7 bases remained unmatched. In germline, CDR1 is SGHTA, CDR2 FQGNSA. The chain's CDR3 is CASSKLTGEETQYF. DNA for the CDR3: TGTGCCAGCAGCAAGCTGACAGGGGAGGAGACCCAGTACTTC.

This chain uses TRBV19 with TRBJ1-2; 8 positions agree with TRBD1. V was clipped by 7 bases and J by 4 bases; unmatched bases: 5. The CDR3 has 13 residues. The germline CDR1 and CDR2 sequences are LNHDA and SQIVND (reference sequence). CDR3 nucleotide sequence: TGTGCCAGTACGGACAGGGCTGGCTATGGCTACACCTTC. Its translation is CASTDRAGYGYTF.